The 24 T cell receptor beta chains listed next were all sequenced from one sample in a study of CD8 T cells in Susac syndrome. It was with random hexamers that roughly 0.45 to 1 ug RNA was reverse transcribed. A single record per CDR3 protein comes from TCRdb applying MiXCR to the immunoSEQ multiplex PCR reads. The table shows 100,000 or so distinct CDR3 sequences, with 85% to 95% occurring only once. The specimen was CD8+ T cells from PBMCs. The receptors stem from a human donor in good health.

This clonotype was found once. The V gene is TRBV5-4, the J gene TRBJ1-5; 10 bases are a match to TRBD1. V lost 3 bases and J lost 3; bases outside the gene matches: 3. The CDR3 contains 15 residues. Germline V gene data show CDR1 as SGHNT and CDR2 as YYREEE (reference sequence). This CDR3 is CASSSGTGVNQPQHF. The CDR3 DNA sequence: TGTGCCAGCAGCTCCGGGACAGGGGTCAATCAGCCCCAGCATTTT.

This rearrangement joins TRBV7-2 to TRBJ2-1; weak D call: TRBD2 (7 bases). Trimming cost V 1 base and J 5 bases, with 21 bases left between them. Germline CDR1 SGHTA, CDR2 FQGNSA. The length of the CDR3 is 18 residues. The CDR3 nucleotides are TGTGCCAGCAGCTTAGACAGGGCTAGCGGTACCTCTCACAATGAGCAGTTCTTC. It codes for CASSLDRASGTSHNEQFF.

The genes are TRBV7-8 and TRBJ1-2, with D unclear. V was clipped by 4 bases and J by 3 bases, with 18 bases between them. Germline values: CDR1 SGHVS, CDR2 FQNEAQ. This CDR3 is built from 16 residues. The CDR3 sequence: CASSSGGQGGDYGYTF. The CDR3 coding sequence is TGTGCCAGCAGCTCCGGCGGGCAAGGCGGGGACTATGGCTACACCTTC.

This clonotype was picked up one time. Here the CDR3 reads CATSRGLGQPLNTEAFF. CDR3 DNA: TGTGCCACCAGCAGAGGTCTGGGGCAGCCGTTGAACACTGAAGCTTTCTTT. The chain is built from TRBV15 and TRBJ1-1; D is possibly TRBD1 (5 bases). From germline, CDR1 is LNHNV and CDR2 YYDKDF (reference sequence). There are 17 residues in the CDR3. With 1 base removed from V and 0 bases from J, the gap between germline ends came to 15 bases.

The V gene is TRBV18, the J gene TRBJ2-3, with D possibly being TRBD1 (6 bases). CDR3 size: 14 residues. V shed 7 bases and J shed 0 bases, with 11 bases lying between them. CDR1 KGHSH and CDR2 LQKENI come from the germline V gene. The CDR3 DNA sequence: TGTGCCAGCTTACCCGGGACAAGCACAGATACGCAGTATTTT. Translation: CASLPGTSTDTQYF. Looking up the rest from reference TRBV18 and TRBJ2-3 gives the full variable domain: NAGVMQNPRHLVRRRGQEARLRCSPMKGHSHVYWYRQLPEEGLKFMVYLQKENIIDESGMPKERFSAEFPKEGPSILRIQQVVRGDSAAYFCASLPGTSTDTQYFGPGTRLTVL.

The chain links TRBV7-9 to TRBJ1-4; 7 bases map to TRBD1. Germline V gene data show CDR1 as SEHNR and CDR2 as FQNEAQ (reference sequence). Trimming cost V 3 bases and J 7 bases; bases outside gene matches: 8. The CDR3 sequence is 15 residues long. The CDR3 region is CASSFEGGYGEKLFF. The CDR3 nucleotides read TGTGCCAGCAGCTTTGAAGGGGGCTACGGTGAAAAACTGTTTTTT.

The rearrangement joins TRBV29-1 to TRBJ2-1, with 9 nucleotides matching TRBD2. CDR3 length: 14 amino acids. V shed 7 bases and J 8 bases; nucleotides not matched to a gene: 12. Per the germline V gene, CDR1 is SQVTM and CDR2 is ANQGSEA. The CDR3 bases are TGCAGCGCCGCCCTTGATAGCGGGGGATATGAGCAGTTCTTC. Translating gives CSAALDSGGYEQFF.

The rearrangement links TRBV7-2 to TRBJ2-7; 8 nucleotides agree with TRBD2. This CDR3 spans 16 amino acids. V gave up 2 bases and J gave up 6 bases; unmatched junction bases: 12. Looked up from germline, CDR1 is SGHTA and CDR2 is FQGNSA. In nucleotides, the CDR3 is TGTGCCAGCAGCTTATCTTTCGAGACTAGCGCCCCCGAGCAGTACTTC. This codes for CASSLSFETSAPEQYF.

The chain joins TRBV4-1 to TRBJ2-3, with 11 bases identical to TRBD1. CDR1 MGHRA and CDR2 YSYEKL come from the germline V gene. This CDR3 contains 17 residues. V gave up 0 bases and J gave up 2 bases; unmatched junction bases: 4. CDR3 sequence reads: CASSQDGTGGPTDTQYF. The CDR3 DNA is TGCGCCAGCAGCCAAGATGGGACAGGGGGTCCCACAGATACGCAGTATTTT.

The CDR3 reads CASGRETANTGELFF. CDR3 DNA sequence: TGTGCCAGCGGGAGAGAGACAGCGAACACCGGGGAGCTGTTTTTT. J is TRBJ2-2 and V is TRBV6-2 or TRBV6-3, with D perhaps assigned TRBD1 or TRBD2 (5 bases each). Deletions cut 8 bases from V and 0 bases from J, with 13 bases between. Germline V gene sequence: CDR1 MNHEY, CDR2 SVGEGT. The CDR3 length is 15 residues.

This sequence joins TRBV3-1 and TRBJ2-2; 9 bases align to TRBD1. Germline V lookup: CDR1 LGHDT, CDR2 YNNKEL (reference sequence). The CDR3 is 16 residues long. V was pared by 6 bases and J by 0 bases, with 5 bases of the junction left unmatched. CDR3 sequence (DNA): TGTGCCAGCAGTCCCGGGACAGGGTCGAACACCGGGGAGCTGTTTTTT. Translation gives CASSPGTGSNTGELFF.

The V gene is TRBV5-1, the J gene TRBJ2-1, with D possibly being TRBD2 (6 bases). Germline loops: CDR1 SGHRS, CDR2 YFSETQ. This CDR3 region has 16 residues. V lost 0 bases and J 7 bases, leaving 17 bases between the germline ends. The CDR3 loop is CASSLGVRLGPNEQFF. The CDR3 nucleotides read TGCGCCAGCAGCTTGGGTGTCAGACTAGGTCCGAATGAGCAGTTCTTC.

This sequence joins TRBV20-1 and TRBJ2-7; D is possibly TRBD2 (6 bases). CDR1 and CDR2 (germline): DFQATT, SNEGSKA (reference sequence). This CDR3 has 13 residues. Trimming shortened V by 0 bases and J by 4 bases, and 10 bases separated the two germline ends. The CDR3, as DNA: TGCAGTGCTAGAGACCGGGAGCGGTACGAGCAGTACTTC. It codes for CSARDRERYEQYF.

The chain links TRBV3-1 to TRBJ2-1; D is undetermined. CDR3 size: 15 residues. V was shortened by 0 bases and J by 0 bases, with 6 bases between the two germline ends. Germline-derived CDR1 and CDR2 are LGHDT and YNNKEL (reference sequence). DNA for the CDR3: TGTGCCAGCAGCCAAGAACCCAGCTCCTACAATGAGCAGTTCTTC. This gives the protein CASSQEPSSYNEQFF.

This rearrangement joins TRBV5-6 to TRBJ1-1; possible D gene TRBD1, 5 bases. V dropped 4 bases and J dropped 5 bases, with 15 bases sitting between them. The CDR3 has 14 residues. Germline CDR1 is SGHDT and CDR2 is YYEEEE. The CDR3 DNA follows: TGTGCCAGCAGCCCAGGGCTAAGAGGAACTGAAGCTTTCTTT. Translating it yields CASSPGLRGTEAFF.

The chain uses TRBV19 and TRBJ1-4, with 8 bases matching TRBD1. The CDR3 consists of 15 residues. Germline V CDR1 and CDR2: LNHDA, SQIVND (reference sequence). The ends lost 3 bases at V and 0 bases at J; junction bases unmatched: 0. This CDR3 is CASSMDRATNEKLFF. CDR3 DNA sequence: TGTGCCAGTAGTATGGACAGGGCAACTAATGAAAAACTGTTTTTT.

The V call is TRBV19, the J call TRBJ1-3; D remains ambiguous. V lost 3 bases, J lost 4 bases, and 10 bases lay in between. Germline CDR1 LNHDA, CDR2 SQIVND (reference sequence). The CDR3 loop spans 14 amino acids. DNA for the CDR3: TGTGCCAGTAGTATGGACCTCTACGGAAACACCATATATTTT. This translates into CASSMDLYGNTIYF.

The chain is built from TRBV5-1 and TRBJ2-7; D may match TRBD1 or TRBD2 (5 bases each). Trimming cost V 4 bases and J 2 bases, with 19 bases left between them. The germline CDR1 and CDR2 sequences are SGHRS and YFSETQ. This CDR3 contains 16 residues. The CDR3 nucleotides are TGCGCCAGCAGCGTGGCGACTCGGGACGGGACCTACGAGCAGTACTTC. It yields the protein CASSVATRDGTYEQYF.

V gene TRBV20-1 combines with J gene TRBJ2-1, with 9 bases that match TRBD1. The CDR3 runs to 15 residues. Germline trimming cut 2 bases from V and 7 bases from J; bases unmatched to any gene: 9. The germline V gene has CDR1 DFQATT and CDR2 SNEGSKA (reference sequence). The CDR3 DNA reads TGCAGTGCTAGAACTCTACAGGGGGCTGAAAATGAGCAGTTCTTC. Translation gives CSARTLQGAENEQFF.

The V call is TRBV29-1, the J call TRBJ2-7, with D perhaps TRBD1 (5 bases). The V gene lost 6 bases and the J gene lost 5 bases, with 11 bases spanning the gap. There are 11 residues in the CDR3. Germline-derived CDR1 and CDR2 are SQVTM and ANQGSEA. This chain's CDR3 is CSVQGHDEQYF. CDR3 DNA sequence: TGCAGCGTCCAGGGTCACGACGAGCAGTACTTC.

About this clonotype itself: One end of the junction does not line up with germline, which may come from a read error. The chain recombines TRBV12-5 with TRBJ1-4; D is perhaps TRBD1 (6 bases). The CDR3 has 20 residues. From germline, CDR1 is LGHNT and CDR2 FRNRAP. The DNA of the CDR3 is TGTGCTAGTGGTTTGGTACTTTCGGGGAACCTGGGGGCAACTAAAGAAAAACTGTTTTTT. It specifies CASGLVLSGNLGATKEKLFF. The whole variable domain, filled in from reference TRBV12-5 and TRBJ1-4, reads DARVTQTPRHKVTEMGQEVTMRCQPILGHNTVFWYRQTMMQGLELLAYFRNRAPLDDSGMPKDRFSAEMPDATLATLKIQPSEPRDSAVYFCASGLVLSGNLGATKEKLFFGSGTQLSVL.

The J gene is TRBJ2-5, the V gene TRBV29-1, with D possibly being TRBD2 (7 bases). This CDR3 has 14 amino acids. Trimming took off 6 bases at V and 4 bases at J, with 18 bases between the two ends. Germline V gene lookup returns CDR1 SQVTM and CDR2 ANQGSEA. The CDR3 nucleotides are TGCAGCGTGGGAGGGGGTGTTTTGGGAGAGACCCAGTACTTC. Its protein product is CSVGGGVLGETQYF.

This clonotype was seen only a few times. This rearrangement joins TRBV5-1 to TRBJ2-5; D gene unclear. Trimming took 0 bases from V and 10 from J, leaving 7 bases between them. The CDR3 has 11 amino acids. The V gene's germline CDR1 is SGHRS and CDR2 YFSETQ. In DNA, the CDR3 is TGCGCCAGCAGCTTGGACAGTTACCAGTACTTC. Its protein is CASSLDSYQYF.

The rearrangement links TRBV18 to TRBJ2-4; TRBD1 matches 12 bases. V trimming: 3 bases; J trimming: 6 bases; junction bases outside the gene matches: 6. CDR3 length equals 16 residues. The germline V gene encodes CDR1 KGHSH and CDR2 LQKENI. In nucleotides, the CDR3 is TGTGCCAGCTCACCTGGGACAGGGGGCGGCCGAAACATTCAGTACTTC. Translation: CASSPGTGGGRNIQYF.